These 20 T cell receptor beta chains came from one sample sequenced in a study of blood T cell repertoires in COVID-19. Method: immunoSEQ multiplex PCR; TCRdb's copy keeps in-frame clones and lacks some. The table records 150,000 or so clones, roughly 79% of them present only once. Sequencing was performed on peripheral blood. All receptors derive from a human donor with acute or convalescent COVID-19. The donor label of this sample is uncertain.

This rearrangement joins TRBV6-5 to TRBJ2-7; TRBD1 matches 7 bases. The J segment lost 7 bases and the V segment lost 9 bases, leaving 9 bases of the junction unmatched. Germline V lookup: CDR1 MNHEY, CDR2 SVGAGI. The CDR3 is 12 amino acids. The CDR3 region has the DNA TGTGCCAGGGACAGGTCGATTCGGGAGCAGTACGTC. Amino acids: CARDRSIREQYV.

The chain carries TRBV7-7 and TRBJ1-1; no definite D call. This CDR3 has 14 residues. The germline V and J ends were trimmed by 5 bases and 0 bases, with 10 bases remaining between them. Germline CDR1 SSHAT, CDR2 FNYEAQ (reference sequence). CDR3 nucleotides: TGTGCCAGCAGCCCCGCAGGAATGAACACTGAAGCTTTCTTT. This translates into CASSPAGMNTEAFF.

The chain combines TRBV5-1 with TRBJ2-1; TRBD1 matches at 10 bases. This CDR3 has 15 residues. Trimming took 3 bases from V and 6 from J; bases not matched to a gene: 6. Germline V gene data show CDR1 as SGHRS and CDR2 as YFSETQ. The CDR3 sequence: CASSWGQGTSNEQFF. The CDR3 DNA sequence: TGCGCCAGCAGCTGGGGACAGGGGACCTCCAATGAGCAGTTCTTC.

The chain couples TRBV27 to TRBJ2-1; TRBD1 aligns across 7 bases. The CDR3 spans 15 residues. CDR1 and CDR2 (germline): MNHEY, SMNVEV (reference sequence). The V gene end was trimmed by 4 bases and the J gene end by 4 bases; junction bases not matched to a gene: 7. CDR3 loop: CASSSPRQGYNEQFF. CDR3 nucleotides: TGTGCCAGCAGTTCTCCACGACAGGGATACAATGAGCAGTTCTTC.

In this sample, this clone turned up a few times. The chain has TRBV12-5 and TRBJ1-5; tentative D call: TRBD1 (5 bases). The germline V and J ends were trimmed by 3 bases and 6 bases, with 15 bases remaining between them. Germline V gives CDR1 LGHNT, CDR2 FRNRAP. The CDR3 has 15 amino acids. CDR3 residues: CASGLGTGTGQPQHF. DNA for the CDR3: TGTGCTAGTGGTTTAGGGACTGGGACGGGTCAGCCCCAGCATTTT. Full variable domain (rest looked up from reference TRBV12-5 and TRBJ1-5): DARVTQTPRHKVTEMGQEVTMRCQPILGHNTVFWYRQTMMQGLELLAYFRNRAPLDDSGMPKDRFSAEMPDATLATLKIQPSEPRDSAVYFCASGLGTGTGQPQHFGDGTRLSIL.

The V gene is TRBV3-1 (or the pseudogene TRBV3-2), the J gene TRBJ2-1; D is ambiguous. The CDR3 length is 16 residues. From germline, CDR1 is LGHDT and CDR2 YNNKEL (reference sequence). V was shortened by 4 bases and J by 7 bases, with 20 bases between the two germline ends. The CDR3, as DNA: TGTGCCAGCAGCCCTTTTGGTCTAGTCCCTAGGAATGAGCAGTTCTTC. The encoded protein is CASSPFGLVPRNEQFF.

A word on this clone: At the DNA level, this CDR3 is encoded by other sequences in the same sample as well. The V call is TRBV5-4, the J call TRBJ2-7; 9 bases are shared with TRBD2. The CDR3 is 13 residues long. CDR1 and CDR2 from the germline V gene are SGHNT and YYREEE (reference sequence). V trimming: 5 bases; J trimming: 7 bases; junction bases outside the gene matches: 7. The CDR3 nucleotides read TGTGCCAGCAGTCCCGGGCGGGGGGGGGAGCAGTACTTC. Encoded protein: CASSPGRGGEQYF.

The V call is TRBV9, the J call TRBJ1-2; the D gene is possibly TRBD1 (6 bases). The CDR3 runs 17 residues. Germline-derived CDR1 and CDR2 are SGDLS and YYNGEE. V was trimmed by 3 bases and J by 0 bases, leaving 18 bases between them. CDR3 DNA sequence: TGTGCCAGCAGCGGCGGACAGAGCATTCTTCCTAACTATGGCTACACCTTC. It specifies CASSGGQSILPNYGYTF. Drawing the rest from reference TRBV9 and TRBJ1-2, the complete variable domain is DSGVTQTPKHLITATGQRVTLRCSPRSGDLSVYWYQQSLDQGLQFLIQYYNGEERAKGNILERFSAQQFPDLHSELNLSSLELGDSALYFCASSGGQSILPNYGYTFGSGTRLTVV.

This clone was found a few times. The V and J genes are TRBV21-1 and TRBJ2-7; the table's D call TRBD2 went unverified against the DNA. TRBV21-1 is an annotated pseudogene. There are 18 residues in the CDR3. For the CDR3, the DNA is TGTGCCAGCAGCCCTTGGAGGGTTCTTACAGGTACAACCTACGAGCAGTACTTC. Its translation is CASSPWRVLTGTTYEQYF.

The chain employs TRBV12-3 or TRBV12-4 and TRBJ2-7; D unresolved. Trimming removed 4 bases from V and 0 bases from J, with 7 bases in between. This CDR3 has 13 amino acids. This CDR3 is CASSYGSSYEQYF. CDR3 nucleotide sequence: TGTGCCAGCAGTTACGGGTCCTCCTACGAGCAGTACTTC.

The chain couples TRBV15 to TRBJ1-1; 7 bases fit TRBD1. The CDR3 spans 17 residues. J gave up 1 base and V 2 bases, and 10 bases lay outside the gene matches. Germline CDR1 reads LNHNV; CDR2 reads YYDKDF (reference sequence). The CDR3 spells CATSRPRKGARNTEAFF. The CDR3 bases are TGTGCCACCAGCAGACCTCGGAAGGGGGCGCGGAACACTGAAGCTTTCTTT. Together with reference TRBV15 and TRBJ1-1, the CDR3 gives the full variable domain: DAMVIQNPRYQVTQFGKPVTLSCSQTLNHNVMYWYQQKSSQAPKLLFHYYDKDFNNEADTPDNFQSRRPNTSFCFLDIRSPGLGDTAMYLCATSRPRKGARNTEAFFGQGTRLTVV.

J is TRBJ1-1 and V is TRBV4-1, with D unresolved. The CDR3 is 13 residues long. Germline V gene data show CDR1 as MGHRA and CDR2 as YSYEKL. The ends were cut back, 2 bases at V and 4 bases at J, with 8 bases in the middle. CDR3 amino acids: CASSQTTTTEAFF. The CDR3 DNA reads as TGCGCCAGCAGCCAAACAACAACCACTGAAGCTTTCTTT.

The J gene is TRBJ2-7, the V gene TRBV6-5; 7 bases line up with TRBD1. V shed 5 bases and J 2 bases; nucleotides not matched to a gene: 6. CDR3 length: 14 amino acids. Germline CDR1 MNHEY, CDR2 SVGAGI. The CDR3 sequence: CASSTRTGAYEQYV. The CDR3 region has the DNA TGTGCCAGCAGTACCCGGACAGGAGCCTACGAGCAGTACGTC.

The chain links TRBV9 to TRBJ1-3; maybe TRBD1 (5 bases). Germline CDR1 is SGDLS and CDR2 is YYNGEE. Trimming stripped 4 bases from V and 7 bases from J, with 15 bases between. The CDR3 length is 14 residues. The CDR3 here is CASSPQGSLNTIYF. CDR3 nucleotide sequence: TGTGCCAGCAGCCCCCAGGGCAGTTTGAACACCATATATTTT.

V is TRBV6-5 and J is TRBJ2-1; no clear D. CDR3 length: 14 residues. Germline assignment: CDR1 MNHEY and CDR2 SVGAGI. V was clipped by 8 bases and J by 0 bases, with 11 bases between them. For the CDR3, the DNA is TGTGCCAGCTTCTGGGCCAGCTCCTACAATGAGCAGTTCTTC. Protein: CASFWASSYNEQFF.

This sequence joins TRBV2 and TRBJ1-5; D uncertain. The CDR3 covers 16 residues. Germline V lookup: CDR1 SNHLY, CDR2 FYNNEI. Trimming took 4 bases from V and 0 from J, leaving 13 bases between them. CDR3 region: CASSGYAYYSNQPQHF. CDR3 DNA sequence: TGTGCCAGCAGTGGATACGCCTATTATAGCAATCAGCCCCAGCATTTT.

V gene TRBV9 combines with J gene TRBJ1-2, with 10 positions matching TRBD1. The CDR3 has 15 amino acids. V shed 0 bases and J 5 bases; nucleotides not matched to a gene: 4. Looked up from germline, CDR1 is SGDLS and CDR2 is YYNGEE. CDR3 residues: CASSVGGQGEYGYTF. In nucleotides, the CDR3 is TGTGCCAGCAGCGTAGGTGGACAGGGGGAGTATGGCTACACCTTC.

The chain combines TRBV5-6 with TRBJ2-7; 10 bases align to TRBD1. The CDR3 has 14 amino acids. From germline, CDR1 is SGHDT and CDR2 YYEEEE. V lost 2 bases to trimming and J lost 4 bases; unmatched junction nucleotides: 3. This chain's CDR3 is CASSFWDRGYEQYV. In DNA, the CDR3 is TGTGCCAGCAGCTTTTGGGACAGGGGATACGAGCAGTACGTC.

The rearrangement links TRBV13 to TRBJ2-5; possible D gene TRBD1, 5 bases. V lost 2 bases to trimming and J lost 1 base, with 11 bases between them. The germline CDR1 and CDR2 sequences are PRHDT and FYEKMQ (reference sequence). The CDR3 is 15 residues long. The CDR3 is CASSLNEDTQETQYF. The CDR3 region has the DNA TGTGCCAGCAGCTTAAATGAGGACACCCAAGAGACCCAGTACTTC.

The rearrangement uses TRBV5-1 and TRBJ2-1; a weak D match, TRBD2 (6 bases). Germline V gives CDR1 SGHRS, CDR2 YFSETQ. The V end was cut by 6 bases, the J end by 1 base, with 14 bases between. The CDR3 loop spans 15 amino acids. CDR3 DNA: TGCGCCAGCAACCCGGGGGTGGGATCCTACAATGAGCAGTTCTTC. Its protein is CASNPGVGSYNEQFF.